Listed below are T cell receptor beta chains from one sample, sequenced in a study of identical twins. From the 5' RACE reads, TCRdb called clonotypes with MiXCR, one entry per CDR3 protein. This sample has 400,000 to 500,000 distinct CDR3 sequences, with over 11% found just once. In addition, the sample was reused for a study of yellow fever vaccine responses in identical twins.

Input material: CD4+ T cells sorted from blood. These receptors all come from a woman aged 18-29 years in good health. Each CDR3 is given with its conserved first and last residue. Each record gives: clone size, CDR3 length, V gene, J gene, D gene, CDR3 protein, CDR3 DNA. A D gene is named only where the DNA matches it firmly. Not every row has a clone size; where given, it reads once, few, many or a size class.

>NA|15|TRBV4-2|TRBJ2-7|TRBD1
CASSQGTGNKDEQYF
TGTGCCAGCAGCCAAGGGACAGGGAATAAAGACGAGCAGTACTTC
>many|13|TRBV24-1|TRBJ2-5|NA
CATSSRGGETQYF
TGTGCCACCAGTTCGAGGGGCGGAGAGACCCAGTACTTC
>few|16|TRBV20-1|TRBJ2-1|TRBD2
CSAPHPTSGKDNEQFF
TGCAGTGCTCCCCACCCTACTAGCGGGAAAGACAATGAGCAGTTCTTC
>few|15|TRBV5-1|TRBJ2-7|TRBD2
CASSFSPSGGDEQYF
TGCGCCAGCAGCTTTAGCCCTAGCGGGGGCGACGAGCAGTACTTC
>NA|12|TRBV5-5|TRBJ1-1|NA
CASSRPSPEAFF
TGTGCCAGCAGCAGGCCAAGCCCTGAAGCTTTCTTT
>NA|14|TRBV5-1|TRBJ1-4|NA
CASSLSGGVEKLFF
TGCGCCAGCAGCTTGAGCGGGGGTGTAGAAAAACTGTTTTTT
>NA|15|TRBV20-1|TRBJ2-2|NA
CSARDVRVYTGELFF
TGCAGTGCTAGAGATGTGAGGGTTTACACCGGGGAGCTGTTTTTT
>few|15|TRBV5-1|TRBJ2-7|NA
CASSPQRTAGEEQYF
TGCGCCAGCAGCCCCCAGCGGACTGCAGGGGAAGAGCAGTACTTC
>few|14|TRBV7-6|TRBJ2-7|TRBD1
CASSFSTGPYEQYF
TGTGCCAGCAGCTTTTCGACAGGGCCCTACGAGCAGTACTTC
>few|15|TRBV5-1|TRBJ2-5|TRBD1
CASKGTGKDQETQYF
TGCGCCAGCAAAGGGACAGGGAAGGACCAAGAGACCCAGTACTTC
>NA|12|TRBV7-9|TRBJ1-2|NA
CASSTPVYGYTF
TGTGCCAGCAGCACCCCAGTATATGGCTACACCTTC
>many|11|TRBV25-1|TRBJ2-3|NA
CASSALDTQYF
TGTGCCAGCAGTGCCTTAGATACGCAGTATTTT
>few|15|TRBV12-3/TRBV12-4|TRBJ2-7|TRBD1
CASSRGTGVFDEQYF
TGTGCCAGCAGCCGTGGGACAGGGGTTTTCGACGAGCAGTACTTC
>few|15|TRBV9|TRBJ2-2|NA
CASSVLEANTGELFF
TGTGCCAGCAGCGTATTGGAGGCGAACACCGGGGAGCTGTTTTTT
>NA|18|TRBV6-5|TRBJ2-3|TRBD2
CASSYAGVAGGPGDTQYF
TGTGCCAGCAGTTACGCGGGAGTAGCGGGAGGGCCGGGAGATACGCAGTATTTT
>few|17|TRBV5-1|TRBJ2-2|TRBD1
CASSLSRGTGTPGELFF
TGCGCCAGCAGCTTGTCGAGGGGGACAGGGACCCCTGGGGAGCTGTTTTTT
>NA|15|TRBV6-5|TRBJ1-5|NA
CASSYSAVRNQPQHF
TGTGCCAGCAGTTACTCGGCAGTCCGCAATCAGCCCCAGCATTTT
>NA|16|TRBV7-9|TRBJ2-2|TRBD2
CASSYLAERNTGELFF
TGTGCCAGCAGCTATCTAGCGGAGAGGAACACCGGGGAGCTGTTTTTT
>few|16|TRBV5-1|TRBJ2-1|NA
CASSSLGAALANEQFF
TGCGCCAGCAGCTCCCTAGGAGCGGCTCTGGCGAATGAGCAGTTCTTC
>once|15|TRBV3-1|TRBJ1-1|NA
CATCQGGRGGTEAFF
TGTGCCACCTGCCAAGGTGGCAGGGGAGGCACTGAAGCTTTCTTT
>many|15|TRBV3-1|TRBJ2-7|TRBD2
CASSQGLAGGYEQYF
TGTGCCAGCAGCCAAGGACTAGCGGGAGGGTACGAGCAGTACTTC
>NA|17|TRBV4-1|TRBJ2-2|NA
CASSQRGRREDAGELFF
TGCGCCAGCAGCCAAAGGGGGCGGCGGGAGGATGCCGGGGAGCTGTTTTTT
>many|12|TRBV7-9|TRBJ1-1|NA
CASTRVDTEAFF
TGTGCCAGCACCAGGGTCGACACTGAAGCTTTCTTT
>NA|15|TRBV2|TRBJ1-5|NA
CASSEDWRSNQPQHF
TGTGCCAGCAGTGAAGACTGGCGAAGCAATCAGCCCCAGCATTTT
>NA|18|TRBV5-1|TRBJ2-4|TRBD2
CASSWASGYVLAKNIQYF
TGCGCCAGCAGCTGGGCTAGCGGTTATGTTCTAGCCAAAAACATTCAGTACTTC
>few|14|TRBV29-1|TRBJ1-2|TRBD1
CSALDRRSNYGYTF
TGCAGCGCCTTGGACAGGAGGTCCAACTATGGCTACACCTTC
>many|14|TRBV12-3/TRBV12-4|TRBJ1-1|NA
CASSLGGKGTEAFF
TGTGCCAGCAGTTTAGGAGGGAAAGGCACTGAAGCTTTCTTT
>few|15|TRBV6-1|TRBJ2-2|TRBD1
CASSHRGPDTGELFF
TGTGCCAGCAGCCACAGGGGGCCGGACACCGGGGAGCTGTTTTTT
>NA|17|TRBV24-1|TRBJ2-5|TRBD1
CATSDPGQLNFQETQYF
TGTGCCACCAGTGACCCGGGACAGCTTAACTTCCAAGAGACCCAGTACTTC
>few|14|TRBV3-1|TRBJ2-7|TRBD2
CASSRPGLVIAQYF
TGTGCCAGCAGCCGACCGGGACTAGTTATCGCGCAGTACTTC
>NA|15|TRBV12-3/TRBV12-4|TRBJ2-3|NA
CASSLPGALTDTQYF
TGTGCCAGCAGTTTACCCGGAGCCTTGACAGATACGCAGTATTTT
>few|15|TRBV5-1|TRBJ1-2|NA
CASSPSGAGDYGYTF
TGCGCCAGCAGCCCCTCGGGTGCAGGGGACTATGGCTACACCTTC
>NA|13|TRBV12-3/TRBV12-4|TRBJ1-1|NA
CAARRQPNTEAFF
TGTGCCGCCCGGCGACAACCTAACACTGAAGCTTTCTTT
>few|14|TRBV28|TRBJ2-7|NA
CASSFPESRREQYF
TGTGCCAGCAGTTTCCCGGAGTCTCGACGCGAGCAGTACTTC
>many|12|TRBV13|TRBJ2-2|NA
CASSPGSGELFF
TGTGCCAGCAGCCCAGGATCCGGGGAGCTGTTTTTT
>few|13|TRBV28|TRBJ1-3|NA
CASSLLERNTIYF
TGTGCCAGCAGTTTGTTGGAGAGAAACACCATATATTTT
>NA|14|TRBV27|TRBJ1-2|TRBD1
CASRNTGGRYGYTF
TGTGCCAGCAGGAATACAGGGGGACGCTATGGCTACACCTTC
>NA|14|TRBV20-1|TRBJ1-5|TRBD1
CSAPTGASNQPQHF
TGCAGTGCTCCGACAGGGGCTAGCAATCAGCCCCAGCATTTT
>NA|16|TRBV2|TRBJ1-4|TRBD1
CASRPRGTGADEKLFF
TGTGCCAGCAGACCCCGGGGCACAGGGGCGGATGAAAAACTGTTTTTT
>NA|15|TRBV15|TRBJ1-2|NA
CATSRDSPGNYGYTF
TGTGCCACCAGCAGAGATTCCCCAGGGAACTATGGCTACACCTTC
>NA|14|TRBV4-1|TRBJ2-5|NA
CASSQDGNRETQYF
TGCGCCAGCAGCCAAGATGGGAACAGGGAGACCCAGTACTTC
>NA|16|TRBV5-1|TRBJ2-3|TRBD2
CASSLAGLAGGNTQYF
TGCGCCAGCAGCTTGGCGGGACTAGCGGGAGGAAATACGCAGTATTTT
>few|14|TRBV5-1|TRBJ2-1|TRBD2
CASQREEAYNEQFF
TGCGCCAGCCAGCGGGAGGAGGCCTACAATGAGCAGTTCTTC
>few|20|TRBV28|TRBJ2-5|TRBD2
CASSLTGTSGRALPAETQYF
TGTGCCAGCAGTTTGACCGGGACTAGCGGGAGGGCCTTACCAGCAGAGACCCAGTACTTC
>many|14|TRBV6-5|TRBJ1-1|TRBD1
CASSSGQANTEAFF
TGTGCCAGCAGTTCGGGACAGGCGAACACTGAAGCTTTCTTT
>NA|15|TRBV3-1|TRBJ2-5|NA
CASSQAGHFGENQYF
TGTGCCAGCAGCCAAGCGGGACATTTCGGGGAGAACCAGTACTTC
>few|14|TRBV10-1|TRBJ2-3|NA
CATRTAGPGDTQYF
TGCGCCACCAGAACTGCAGGACCGGGGGATACGCAGTATTTT
>few|11|TRBV29-1|TRBJ1-1|NA
CSGQQGPEAFF
TGCAGCGGACAACAGGGCCCTGAAGCTTTCTTT
>few|15|TRBV6-1|TRBJ1-5|NA
CASSAVKASNQPQHF
TGTGCCAGCAGTGCCGTCAAAGCGAGCAATCAGCCCCAGCATTTT